These 22 T cell receptor beta chains originate from one sample sequenced in a study of blood T cell repertoires in COVID-19 (TCRdb year 2020). The library was built by means of the immunoSEQ multiplex PCR assay. TCRdb mirrors the immuneACCESS table, restricted to in-frame sequences. Some clones are absent from its copies; in checked studies, under half trace to an unresolved V gene, and the reason for the others is unknown. This sample holds about 280,000 clones; 65% to 90% were observed only once. The ten largest clones take up roughly 13% of the sample. The sample comprised peripheral blood. All receptors derive from a human donor in a cohort sampled during active COVID-19.

CDR3 DNA: TGTGCCAGCAGCTTATTTGAGCCGGACAGCGAGCAGTACTTC. It encodes CASSLFEPDSEQYF. This sequence joins TRBV7-8 and TRBJ2-7; D may be TRBD1 (6 bases). The CDR3 is 14 amino acids. The germline gives CDR1 SGHVS, CDR2 FQNEAQ. The germline V and J ends were trimmed by 2 bases and 6 bases, with 14 bases remaining between them.

The V gene is TRBV7-2, the J gene TRBJ1-3; possibly TRBD1 for D (5 bases). The length of the CDR3 is 15 residues. Trimming took 1 base from V and 1 from J, leaving 8 bases between them. Germline CDR1 and CDR2: SGHTA and FQGNSA. The CDR3 here is CASSLVAGSGNTIYF. Written as DNA, the CDR3 is TGTGCCAGCAGCTTAGTCGCAGGGTCTGGAAACACCATATATTTT. The variable domain in full, with the rest retrieved from reference TRBV7-2 and TRBJ1-3, is GAGVSQSPSNKVTEKGKDVELRCDPISGHTALYWYRQSLGQGLEFLIYFQGNSAPDKSGLPSDRFSAERTGGSVSTLTIQRTQQEDSAVYLCASSLVAGSGNTIYFGEGSWLTVV.

The rearrangement uses TRBV5-6 and TRBJ2-3; TRBD2 might be the D (5 bases). Germline CDR1 reads SGHDT; CDR2 reads YYEEEE. This CDR3 has 15 amino acids. V lost 4 bases to trimming and J lost 5 bases, with 17 bases between them. DNA of the CDR3: TGTGCCAGCAGCATACTAGGGAATGTCGGAGATACGCAGTATTTT. Translating gives CASSILGNVGDTQYF.

The CDR3 sequence: CASSLTDQYGYTF. The DNA for the CDR3 is TGTGCCAGCAGCTTGACAGACCAATATGGCTACACCTTC. The chain combines TRBV5-4 with TRBJ1-2; no definite D call. This CDR3 has 13 residues. V shed 1 base and J shed 5 bases, with 9 bases lying between them. The germline CDR1 and CDR2 sequences are SGHNT and YYREEE (reference sequence).

The sample holds one count of this clone. The V call is TRBV7-6, the J call TRBJ2-3; 10 nucleotides line up with TRBD1. Germline V gene lookup returns CDR1 SGHVS and CDR2 FNYEAQ. V trimming: 3 bases; J trimming: 8 bases; junction bases outside the gene matches: 11. The length of the CDR3 is 16 residues. The chain's CDR3 is CASSLDGTGEWVTQYF. The CDR3 nucleotides read TGTGCCAGCAGCTTGGACGGGACAGGGGAGTGGGTTACGCAGTATTTT.

The chain recombines TRBV6-1 with TRBJ1-2; 9 nucleotides align to TRBD1. J gave up 8 bases and V 2 bases, and 6 bases lay outside the gene matches. CDR1 is MNHNS and CDR2 is SASEGT in the germline V gene. The CDR3 totals 14 residues. DNA for the CDR3: TGTGCCAGCAGTGAAAATAGGGACAGGGCAGGCTACACCTTC. As protein: CASSENRDRAGYTF.

This clone was counted a single time. This chain uses TRBV19 with TRBJ1-5; possibly TRBD1 for D (5 bases). The CDR3 is 12 residues long. Germline CDR1 is LNHDA and CDR2 is SQIVND (reference sequence). Trimming shortened V by 8 bases and J by 6 bases, and 11 bases separated the two germline ends. The CDR3 region is CASAPGLQPQHF. Here the CDR3 DNA reads TGTGCCAGTGCACCGGGACTTCAGCCCCAGCATTTT.

The chain joins TRBV5-1 to TRBJ2-3; 8 bases are a match to TRBD1. Germline values: CDR1 SGHRS, CDR2 YFSETQ. The CDR3 extends over 14 amino acids. Germline trimming cut 4 bases from V and 1 base from J; bases unmatched to any gene: 2. The CDR3 nucleotides are TGCGCCAGCAGCCCGGGACAGGGCACAGATACGCAGTATTTT. Residues: CASSPGQGTDTQYF. The full variable domain, rest sourced from reference TRBV5-1 and TRBJ2-3, is KAGVTQTPRYLIKTRGQQVTLSCSPISGHRSVSWYQQTPGQGLQFLFEYFSETQRNKGNFPGRFSGRQFSNSRSEMNVSTLELGDSALYLCASSPGQGTDTQYFGPGTRLTVL.

Only a few counts were recorded for this clone. CDR3 bases: TGTGCCAGTAGTAACCGCGACAGTTCACCCCTCCACTTT. It specifies CASSNRDSSPLHF. This chain connects TRBV19 to TRBJ1-6; a weak D match, TRBD1 (5 bases). Germline V CDR1 and CDR2: LNHDA, SQIVND (reference sequence). The CDR3 is made up of 13 amino acids. The germline V and J ends were trimmed by 4 bases and 9 bases, with 10 bases remaining between them.

The V call is TRBV4-1, the J call TRBJ2-2, with TRBD2 as a possible D gene (7 bases). Germline-derived CDR1 and CDR2 are MGHRA and YSYEKL. The CDR3 length is 15 residues. With 4 bases removed from V and 5 bases from J, the gap between germline ends came to 14 bases. As DNA, the CDR3 is TGCGCCAGCAGCCCATCGGGGGGCCGGACCGGGGAGCTGTTTTTT. Residues: CASSPSGGRTGELFF.

The chain combines TRBV5-8 with TRBJ2-7; 7 bases line up with TRBD1. The CDR3 spans 15 residues. J was trimmed by 0 bases and V by 4 bases; bases with no gene match: 7. From germline, CDR1 is SGHTS and CDR2 YDEGEE. CDR3 region: CASSGGQSSSYEQYF. In DNA form, the CDR3 reads TGTGCCAGCAGCGGGGGACAGTCTAGCTCCTACGAGCAGTACTTC. Using reference TRBV5-8 and TRBJ2-7 for the parts outside the CDR3, the full variable domain is EAGVTQSPTHLIKTRGQQATLRCSPISGHTSVYWYQQALGLGLQFLLWYDEGEERNRGNFPPRFSGRQFPNYSSELNVNALELEDSALYLCASSGGQSSSYEQYFGPGTRLTVT.

The chain uses TRBV28 and TRBJ1-3, with TRBD1 matching 10 bases. The CDR3 spans 14 residues. With V trimmed by 8 bases and J by 4 bases, 5 bases remained unmatched. In germline, CDR1 is MDHEN, CDR2 SYDVKM. Here the CDR3 reads CASAGQGTGNTIYF. The CDR3, as DNA: TGTGCCAGCGCGGGACAGGGGACGGGAAACACCATATATTTT.

The gene calls are TRBV5-5 and TRBJ1-2, with TRBD1 as a possible D gene (5 bases). V lost 0 bases and J lost 4, with 10 bases in between. The CDR3 contains 14 residues. CDR1 and CDR2 (germline): SGHKS, YYEKEE (reference sequence). This chain's CDR3 is CASSLGQGIYGYTF. CDR3 coding DNA: TGTGCCAGCAGCTTGGGTCAGGGTATCTATGGCTACACCTTC.

V and J are TRBV6-6 and TRBJ1-5, with D perhaps TRBD1 (6 bases). The CDR3 sequence is 14 residues long. Deletions cut 5 bases from V and 7 bases from J, with 15 bases between. Germline V lookup: CDR1 MNHNY, CDR2 SVGAGI (reference sequence). The CDR3 is CASSKQGYRQPQHF. CDR3 bases: TGTGCCAGCAGTAAACAGGGCTACAGGCAGCCCCAGCATTTT.

This chain uses TRBV4-2 with TRBJ2-1, with D possibly being TRBD2 (6 bases). Trimming pared 0 bases from V and 4 bases from J, leaving 10 bases between. Germline V lookup: CDR1 LGHNA, CDR2 YNFKEQ. This CDR3 has 15 residues. The CDR3 DNA sequence: TGTGCCAGCAGCCAAGATCTGGGGGGATACAATGAGCAGTTCTTC. Amino acids: CASSQDLGGYNEQFF.

The CDR3 protein is CASSDFLENRADGYTF. The CDR3 DNA sequence: TGTGCCAGCAGTGATTTTCTCGAAAACAGGGCCGATGGCTACACCTTC. The chain has TRBV6-1 and TRBJ1-2; TRBD1 might be the D (6 bases). The CDR3 is 16 residues long. Germline V gene data show CDR1 as MNHNS and CDR2 as SASEGT. V was pared by 3 bases and J by 6 bases, with 20 bases between.

The chain recombines TRBV11-2 with TRBJ1-3, with a possible D match to TRBD1 (5 bases). Per the germline V gene, CDR1 is SGHAT and CDR2 is FQNNGV. The CDR3 loop spans 14 amino acids. V gave up 1 base and J gave up 4 bases, with 8 bases separating them. CDR3 bases: TGTGCCAGCAGCTTAGTGACAGACGGAAACACCATATATTTT. This sequence encodes CASSLVTDGNTIYF.

The chain employs TRBV18 and TRBJ2-1; 12 bases map to TRBD2. This CDR3 spans 19 amino acids. V lost 0 bases and J lost 0; bases outside the gene matches: 6. Per germline, CDR1 KGHSH and CDR2 LQKENI. The DNA of the CDR3 is TGTGCCAGCTCACCACCGGGACTAGCGGGTAAGAGCTCCTACAATGAGCAGTTCTTC. Translation: CASSPPGLAGKSSYNEQFF. Supplemented by reference TRBV18 and TRBJ2-1, the full variable domain reads NAGVMQNPRHLVRRRGQEARLRCSPMKGHSHVYWYRQLPEEGLKFMVYLQKENIIDESGMPKERFSAEFPKEGPSILRIQQVVRGDSAAYFCASSPPGLAGKSSYNEQFFGPGTRLTVL.

This chain uses TRBV19 with TRBJ1-1, with D perhaps matching TRBD1 (5 bases). The V end lost 5 bases, the J end lost 5 bases, and 9 bases lay between the germline ends. This CDR3 contains 12 residues. Looked up from germline, CDR1 is LNHDA and CDR2 is SQIVND (reference sequence). CDR3 residues: CASSGAGTEAFF. CDR3 in DNA: TGTGCCAGTAGTGGGGCAGGGACTGAAGCTTTCTTT.

The chain couples TRBV5-1 to TRBJ2-2; 12 bases fit TRBD2. J gave up 7 bases and V 7 bases, and 17 bases lay outside the gene matches. In germline, CDR1 is SGHRS, CDR2 YFSETQ. The CDR3 runs 18 residues. The chain's CDR3 is CASLPWTSGVPGVGELFF. The CDR3 nucleotides read TGCGCCAGCCTGCCTTGGACTAGCGGGGTCCCCGGGGTCGGGGAGCTGTTTTTT.

The chain is built from TRBV28 and TRBJ1-1, with 8 bases that match TRBD1. The germline gives CDR1 MDHEN, CDR2 SYDVKM. The CDR3 contains 15 residues. V gave up 6 bases and J gave up 1 base; unmatched junction bases: 7. CDR3: CASSSDTGGNTEAFF. DNA for the CDR3: TGTGCCAGCAGCTCCGATACAGGGGGGAACACTGAAGCTTTCTTT.

CDR3: CATSRDLADNEQYF. For the CDR3, the DNA is TGTGCCACCAGCAGAGATCTGGCCGATAACGAGCAGTACTTC. This chain links TRBV15 with TRBJ2-7; D gene ambiguous. V was clipped by 0 bases and J by 5 bases, with 11 bases between them. CDR3 size: 14 residues. CDR1 and CDR2 (germline): LNHNV, YYDKDF (reference sequence).